A selection of T cell receptor beta chains follows, all from one sample in a study of cytomegalovirus exposure and HLA in healthy donors. Some clones are missing from TCRdb's copy, which holds only in-frame ones; the method was immunoSEQ multiplex PCR. The sample has about 230,000 clones, approximately 78% seen once; the top ten hold about 0.47%. Sequencing was done on a sample of PBMCs. The receptors shown here come from a boy younger than 18 in good health and CMV-seronegative. Both conserved end residues are trimmed from each CDR3.

v_call: TRBV2; j_call: TRBJ1-1; cdr3_aa: ASSRRDRRTEAF
v_call: TRBV11-2; j_call: TRBJ1-1; cdr3_aa: ASSFGGNTEAF
v_call: TRBV30; j_call: TRBJ1-1; cdr3_aa: AWNRNTEAF
v_call: TRBV19; j_call: TRBJ2-2; cdr3_aa: ASSPWTGKLANTGELF
v_call: TRBV6-6; j_call: TRBJ1-5; cdr3_aa: ASRPTRQGINQPQH
v_call: TRBV13; j_call: TRBJ2-1; cdr3_aa: ASSLQGVYSYNEQF
v_call: TRBV29-1; j_call: TRBJ1-1; cdr3_aa: SGQTVNTEAF
v_call: TRBV7-3; j_call: TRBJ2-3; cdr3_aa: ASSSRGGAGDTQY
v_call: TRBV30; j_call: TRBJ1-1; cdr3_aa: AWSLTSGEFPAF
v_call: TRBV27; j_call: TRBJ2-5; cdr3_aa: ASSFGHERWQY
v_call: TRBV29-1; j_call: TRBJ2-7; cdr3_aa: SVGRTAYEQY
v_call: TRBV5-5; j_call: TRBJ1-5; cdr3_aa: ASSLGTGGLGNNQPQH
v_call: TRBV2; j_call: TRBJ1-2; cdr3_aa: ASRICSSGGACGHT
v_call: TRBV6-6; j_call: TRBJ1-2; cdr3_aa: ASRRTTYGYT
v_call: TRBV29-1; j_call: TRBJ1-1; cdr3_aa: SVEGPRQGVNAPEAF
v_call: TRBV4-1; j_call: TRBJ1-5; cdr3_aa: ASSQNTGVQPQH
v_call: TRBV5-5; j_call: TRBJ1-4; cdr3_aa: ASSLAGRVEEKLF
v_call: TRBV7-2; j_call: TRBJ1-2; cdr3_aa: ASSLVVEAGVNYGYT
v_call: TRBV11-2; j_call: TRBJ1-1; cdr3_aa: ASSFNRFMNTEAF
v_call: TRBV4-1; j_call: TRBJ2-1; cdr3_aa: ASSQELGLNHGNEQF
v_call: TRBV5-1; j_call: TRBJ1-5; cdr3_aa: ASAETGEAYQPQH
v_call: TRBV2; j_call: TRBJ1-5; cdr3_aa: ASSLGQVSNQPQH
v_call: TRBV29-1; j_call: TRBJ2-1; cdr3_aa: SGLAGGNEQF